Sequencing of this T cell receptor (beta chain) was carried out in a study of blood T cells in healthy people across ages. V lost 5 bases and J lost 4; bases outside the gene matches: 7. The CDR3 runs to 16 residues. This clonotype was observed a few times. Its target is unknown. Using a J-beta primer mix together with a sample-barcoded 5' primer, a second PCR was run for about 6 to 11 cycles. TCRdb fed the 5' RACE reads into MiXCR, producing one record per CDR3 protein. The sample records 1 million or so distinct CDR3 sequences, 35% to 50% being singletons. Study-level findings and limits: TCR beta diversity, measured per million T cells, fell in a roughly linear way with age.

This TCR was recovered from a woman aged 55 to 70 in good health. The sample taken for sequencing was blood. The rearrangement joins TRBV12-3 or TRBV12-4 to TRBJ2-2, with 10 bases identical to TRBD1. The CDR3: CASSPPGQGPTGELFF. CDR3 coding DNA: TGTGCCAGCAGTCCACCGGGACAGGGGCCCACCGGGGAGCTGTTTTTT.